These 9 T cell receptor beta chains came from one sample sequenced in a study of T cell responses to AZD1222 COVID-19 vaccine. Libraries were prepared by immunoSEQ multiplex PCR; TCRdb keeps only in-frame clonotypes and omits some of them. The data hold roughly 180,000 clones, with 90% to 95% observed a single time. The sample was peripheral blood, taken on day 0 of AZD1222 vaccination. All receptors come from an adult in good health.

V is TRBV11-3 and J is TRBJ2-7; TRBD1 might be the D (5 bases). Trimming stripped 1 base from V and 5 bases from J, with 12 bases between. There are 14 residues in the CDR3. CDR1 and CDR2 from the germline V gene are SGHNT and YENEEA. CDR3 protein: CASSLGAGAHEQYF. Here the CDR3 DNA reads TGTGCCAGCAGCTTAGGGGCTGGGGCGCACGAGCAGTACTTC.

The chain recombines TRBV7-9 with TRBJ1-1; unclear D gene. V was pared by 5 bases and J by 0 bases, with 10 bases between. This CDR3 spans 14 amino acids. Germline CDR1 is SEHNR and CDR2 is FQNEAQ (reference sequence). The CDR3 nucleotides read TGTGCCAGCAGCCCCGGGAGCATGAACACTGAAGCTTTCTTT. As protein: CASSPGSMNTEAFF.

The J gene is TRBJ2-7, the V gene TRBV6-5; 7 bases map to TRBD2. The trim removed 7 bases at V and 2 bases at J, leaving 11 bases unmatched. Germline V CDR1 and CDR2: MNHEY, SVGAGI. The CDR3 spans 15 residues. The CDR3 DNA is TGTGCCAGCACCCCTCTCGGGAGGATCGCCTACGAGCAGTACTTC. It translates to CASTPLGRIAYEQYF.

The chain recombines TRBV5-8 with TRBJ2-4; D not resolved. Germline V CDR1 and CDR2: SGHTS, YDEGEE. The CDR3 consists of 13 residues. V lost 4 bases to trimming and J lost 4 bases, with 9 bases between them. This CDR3 is CASSPPVKNIQYF. DNA of the CDR3: TGTGCCAGCAGCCCTCCGGTGAAAAACATTCAGTACTTC.

The gene calls are TRBV7-2 and TRBJ1-2; possible D gene TRBD1, 5 bases. The CDR3 runs 14 residues. Germline V gene lookup returns CDR1 SGHTA and CDR2 FQGNSA. Trimming took 5 bases from V and 0 from J, leaving 10 bases between them. This CDR3 is CASSLGGANYGYTF. CDR3 bases: TGTGCCAGCAGCCTAGGAGGGGCTAACTATGGCTACACCTTC.

This chain uses TRBV5-6 with TRBJ2-2; 11 bases are a match to TRBD2. Trimming took 4 bases from V and 1 from J; bases not matched to a gene: 6. The germline gives CDR1 SGHDT, CDR2 YYEEEE. This CDR3 has 17 amino acids. The CDR3 sequence: CASSELGLAENTGELFF. DNA of the CDR3: TGTGCCAGCAGCGAACTGGGACTAGCGGAGAACACCGGGGAGCTGTTTTTT.

The rearrangement joins TRBV20-1 to TRBJ2-3; no clear D gene. Germline lookup yields CDR1 DFQATT and CDR2 SNEGSKA (reference sequence). There are 11 residues in the CDR3. Between the trimmed V and J ends, which lost 4 bases and 9 bases, there was a span of 11 bases. The CDR3 sequence: CSATYQQTQYF. The CDR3 region has the DNA TGCAGTGCTACATACCAACAAACGCAGTATTTT.

This clone came up once. The rearrangement links TRBV19 to TRBJ2-2; D possibly matches TRBD1 or TRBD2 (5 bases each). V lost 7 bases and J lost 13, with 16 bases in between. The CDR3 sequence is 12 residues long. Germline CDR1 reads LNHDA; CDR2 reads SQIVND (reference sequence). The CDR3 nucleotides read TGTGCCAGTACCAAGACCCCCGGGACGCTGTTTTTT. Protein: CASTKTPGTLFF.

This chain links TRBV29-1 with TRBJ2-3, with 9 bases matching TRBD2. CDR1 and CDR2 from the germline V gene are SQVTM and ANQGSEA. This CDR3 region has 14 residues. The J segment lost 2 bases and the V segment lost 7 bases, leaving 7 bases of the junction unmatched. The CDR3 DNA sequence: TGCAGCGCTACCGGGACTAGCCTCACAGATACGCAGTATTTT. It encodes CSATGTSLTDTQYF.